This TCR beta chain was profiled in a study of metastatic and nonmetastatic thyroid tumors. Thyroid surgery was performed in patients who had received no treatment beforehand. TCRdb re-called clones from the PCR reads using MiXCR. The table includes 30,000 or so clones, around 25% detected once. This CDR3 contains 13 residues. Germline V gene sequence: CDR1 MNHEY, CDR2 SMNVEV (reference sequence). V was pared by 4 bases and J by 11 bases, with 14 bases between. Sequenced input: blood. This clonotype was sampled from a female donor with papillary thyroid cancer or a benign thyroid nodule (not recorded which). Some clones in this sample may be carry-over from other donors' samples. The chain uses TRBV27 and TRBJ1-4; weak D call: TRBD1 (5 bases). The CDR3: CASSSRRGEKLFF. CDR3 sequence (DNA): TGTGCCAGCAGTTCCCGGCGGGGGGAGAAACTGTTTTTT.